This T cell receptor beta chain was documented in a study of Ad26.COV2.S vaccination and SARS-CoV-2 variants. Study context: A participant enrolled in the COV1001 Ad26.COV2.S trial arm provided the sample.

Whole-study findings and limits: Reported post-vaccination CD8+ and CD4+ T cell responses to spike showed substantial breadth. Non-spike TCR breadth showed similarity between vaccine and placebo recipients.

Sequencing was performed with immunoSEQ multiplex PCR; in TCRdb, only in-frame clones are kept and a portion is missing. The table has roughly 400,000 clones, around nine tenths seen once. About this clone itself: Its antigen is unidentified.

This CDR3 region has 11 residues. The V gene lost 5 bases and the J gene lost 0 bases, with 5 bases spanning the gap. CDR1 and CDR2 from the germline V gene are DFQATT and SNEGSKA (reference sequence). Treatment meaning: some 20 received Ad26.COV2.S at low or high dose, single or two shots; 5 received placebo; per-sample allocation not given. Collection of samples fell on day 63 after the first vaccine or placebo injection. This Boston cohort included adults aged 18-55 years. The material sequenced was peripheral blood, taken in a trial of Ad26.COV2.S vaccine versus placebo. This chain joins TRBV20-1 and TRBJ2-7; D remains ambiguous. The TCR sequence derives from a person aged 18-65 years who received the Ad26.COV2.S COVID-19 vaccine or a placebo. CDR3 sequence: CSAPISYEQYF. CDR3 bases: TGCAGTGCTCCCATCTCCTACGAGCAGTACTTC.